This note documents a single TCR beta chain sequence. Through 5' RACE with UMI labels, the TRB cDNA libraries were prepared. After re-calling the 5' RACE reads, TCRdb lists one entry per CDR3 protein, DNA absent. Here the sample table reports 150,000 or so distinct CDR3 sequences. This CDR3 spans 15 amino acids. Germline-derived CDR1 and CDR2 are SGHNT and YYREEE (reference sequence). The data were obtained in a study of CXCR3-negative and CXCR3-positive naive CD8 T cells. This receptor was taken from a human donor in good health. Some clones in this sample may be carry-over from other donors' samples. Sequencing was performed on naive CXCR3- CD8+ T cells from blood. The subset here: CD45RO-CCR7+CD27+CD95- naive CD8+ T cells lacking CXCR3 (TNR3-). V is TRBV5-4 and J is TRBJ2-3; TCRdb's assignment of TRBD2 cannot be checked, as there is no DNA. CDR3 residues: CASRASAGYADTQYF.